One and the same sample provided the 11 T cell receptor beta chains below, sequenced in a study of blood T cell repertoires in COVID-19. Clones were read by immunoSEQ multiplex PCR, and TCRdb kept only the in-frame ones, dropping some. The data show some 110,000 clones, roughly 84% seen once. Sequences were obtained from PBMCs or T cells enriched from blood (not recorded which). The receptors were sampled from a woman aged 30 to 39 who had recovered from COVID-19.

The CDR3 sequence: CASSREETQYF. As DNA, the CDR3 is TGTGCCAGCAGCCGGGAGGAGACCCAGTACTTC. The V call is TRBV6-5, the J call TRBJ2-5; perhaps TRBD2 as D (6 bases). This CDR3 has 11 residues. V dropped 6 bases and J dropped 5 bases, with 7 bases sitting between them. CDR1 MNHEY and CDR2 SVGAGI come from the germline V gene.

The gene calls are TRBV6-2 or TRBV6-3 and TRBJ2-2, with 7 bases fitting TRBD2. Trimming cost V 2 bases and J 2 bases; bases outside gene matches: 2. This CDR3 comprises 15 residues. CDR1 and CDR2 from the germline V gene are MNHEY and SVGEGT. The CDR3 nucleotides read TGTGCCAGCAGTTACGGCGGGAGTAACACCGGGGAGCTGTTTTTT. Translation: CASSYGGSNTGELFF.

This clone was counted once. The chain combines TRBV5-6 with TRBJ2-7, with D perhaps TRBD1 (6 bases). The CDR3 has 15 residues. The germline gives CDR1 SGHDT, CDR2 YYEEEE. Trimming shortened V by 4 bases and J by 1 base, and 15 bases separated the two germline ends. CDR3 DNA: TGTGCCAGCAGCCTATTTCCAGGGGAATCCTACGAGCAGTACTTC. Its protein product is CASSLFPGESYEQYF.

The chain combines TRBV5-6 with TRBJ2-3; 8 bases are shared with TRBD1. J gave up 5 bases and V 0 bases, and 2 bases lay outside the gene matches. In germline, CDR1 is SGHDT, CDR2 YYEEEE. CDR3 length equals 14 residues. CDR3 protein: CASSLEQGEDTQYF. The CDR3 nucleotides are TGTGCCAGCAGCTTGGAACAGGGGGAAGATACGCAGTATTTT.

The rearrangement links TRBV25-1 to TRBJ1-1; 8 bases match TRBD1. The length of the CDR3 is 15 residues. Trimming removed 4 bases from V and 0 bases from J; junction bases left unmatched: 4. Germline V CDR1 and CDR2: MGHDK, SYGVNS. DNA for the CDR3: TGTGCCAGCAGTGGCCGGGACAGGTTGAACACTGAAGCTTTCTTT. Translated: CASSGRDRLNTEAFF.

The V call is TRBV11-3, the J call TRBJ2-1; 9 nucleotides line up with TRBD2. The germline V gene has CDR1 SGHNT and CDR2 YENEEA. The length of the CDR3 is 15 residues. V lost 1 base to trimming and J lost 7 bases; unmatched junction nucleotides: 5. This CDR3 is CASSLGRLAGNEQFF. DNA for the CDR3: TGTGCCAGCAGCTTAGGTCGGCTAGCGGGAAATGAGCAGTTCTTC. Using reference TRBV11-3 and TRBJ2-1 for the parts outside the CDR3, the full variable domain is EAGVVQSPRYKIIEKKQPVAFWCNPISGHNTLYWYLQNLGQGPELLIRYENEEAVDDSQLPKDRFSAERLKGVDSTLKIQPAELGDSAVYLCASSLGRLAGNEQFFGPGTRLTVL.

The V gene is TRBV10-1, the J gene TRBJ2-1; 9 bases are a match to TRBD2. The V gene's germline CDR1 is WNHNN and CDR2 SYGVQD (reference sequence). The CDR3 length is 22 residues. V lost 3 bases, J lost 8 bases, and 29 bases stayed unmatched. The CDR3 is CASSDTGMAPGTSSYDSDEQFF. As DNA, the CDR3 is TGCGCCAGCAGTGATACAGGGATGGCCCCGGGGACTAGCTCCTACGATAGCGATGAGCAGTTCTTC.

V and J are TRBV7-8 and TRBJ1-2; D call uncertain. The germline gives CDR1 SGHVS, CDR2 FQNEAQ. The CDR3 covers 13 residues. V was trimmed by 0 bases and J by 8 bases, leaving 10 bases between them. DNA of the CDR3: TGTGCCAGCAGCTTAGCGTTGGGAGGAGGCTACACCTTC. It yields the protein CASSLALGGGYTF. Using reference TRBV7-8 and TRBJ1-2 for the parts outside the CDR3, the full variable domain is GAGVSQSPRYKVAKRGQDVALRCDPISGHVSLFWYQQALGQGPEFLTYFQNEAQLDKSGLPSDRFFAERPEGSVSTLKIQRTQQEDSAVYLCASSLALGGGYTFGSGTRLTVV.

In this sample, this clone turned up once. This chain links TRBV4-2 with TRBJ2-1; possibly TRBD2 for D (7 bases). This CDR3 region has 17 residues. Germline V gene lookup returns CDR1 LGHNA and CDR2 YNFKEQ. Trimming stripped 1 base from V and 2 bases from J, with 15 bases between. Here the CDR3 DNA reads TGTGCCAGCAGCCAAGTAGTCGGGGGGCGCACCTACAATGAGCAGTTCTTC. It is translated as CASSQVVGGRTYNEQFF.

CDR3 nucleotides: TGTGCCAGCAGCTTAGTTGGGGGGAATTCACCCCTCCACTTT. Amino acids: CASSLVGGNSPLHF. The chain is built from TRBV7-9 and TRBJ1-6, with a weak D call TRBD1 (5 bases). The V gene's germline CDR1 is SEHNR and CDR2 FQNEAQ (reference sequence). The CDR3 totals 14 residues. V lost 1 base and J 7 bases, leaving 8 bases between the germline ends.

The chain combines TRBV7-9 with TRBJ1-4, with 7 bases lining up with TRBD1. V was pared by 1 base and J by 8 bases, with 7 bases of the junction left unmatched. The CDR3 is made up of 15 amino acids. Germline V gene data show CDR1 as SEHNR and CDR2 as FQNEAQ (reference sequence). The CDR3: CASSLGDSGAEKLFF. Written as DNA, the CDR3 is TGTGCCAGCAGCTTAGGGGACAGTGGGGCGGAAAAACTGTTTTTT.